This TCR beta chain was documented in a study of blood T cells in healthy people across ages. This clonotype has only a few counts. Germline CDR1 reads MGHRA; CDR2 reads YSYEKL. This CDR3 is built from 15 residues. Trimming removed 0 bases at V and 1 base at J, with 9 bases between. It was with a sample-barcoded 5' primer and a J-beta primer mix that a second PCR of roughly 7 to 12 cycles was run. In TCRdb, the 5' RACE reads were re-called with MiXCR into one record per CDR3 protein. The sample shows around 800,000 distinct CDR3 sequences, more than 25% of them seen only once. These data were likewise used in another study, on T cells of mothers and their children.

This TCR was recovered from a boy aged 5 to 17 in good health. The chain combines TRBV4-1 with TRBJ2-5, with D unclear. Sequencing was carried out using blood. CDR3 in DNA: TGCGCCAGCAGCCAAGATCAAGTTTTCCAAGAGACCCAGTACTTC. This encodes CASSQDQVFQETQYF.